The 18 T cell receptor beta chains reported below all come from one sample, sequenced in a study of blood T cell repertoires in COVID-19 (dated by TCRdb to about 2020). Library prep was done by the immunoSEQ multiplex PCR assay. TCRdb took this table from immuneACCESS and kept in-frame rearrangements with V and J called. Such tables lack part of the clones; where checked against another copy, unresolved V genes explain under half of the gap, and the rest is unexplained. For this sample there are 260,000 or so clones; 84% appear just once. Jointly, the top ten make up roughly 8.6% of the sample. Source material: peripheral blood. These receptors were collected from a human donor in a cohort sampled during active COVID-19.

This chain connects TRBV3-1 (or the pseudogene TRBV3-2) to TRBJ1-1, with 7 nucleotides matching TRBD1. The germline gives CDR1 LGHDT, CDR2 YNNKEL (reference sequence). The length of the CDR3 is 14 residues. V was clipped by 7 bases and J by 7 bases; unmatched bases: 12. CDR3 DNA: TGTGCCAGCACTATGGGGCAGGGGGGATTTGAAGCTTTCTTT. This encodes CASTMGQGGFEAFF.

V and J are TRBV6-5 and TRBJ2-2; no definite D call. Germline V gene lookup returns CDR1 MNHEY and CDR2 SVGAGI. The CDR3 consists of 13 residues. Trimming cost V 5 bases and J 5 bases, with 9 bases left between them. CDR3 region: CASSRLLTGELFF. CDR3 in DNA: TGTGCCAGCAGTCGCCTATTGACCGGGGAGCTGTTTTTT.

This clone was recorded a few times. The genes are TRBV18 and TRBJ1-1, with TRBD1 identical over 7 bases. Germline CDR1 reads KGHSH; CDR2 reads LQKENI. V shed 2 bases, J shed 4 bases, and the junction held 7 bases outside the gene matches. This CDR3 is built from 15 residues. The CDR3 loop reads CASSPEGGAATEAFF. The CDR3, as DNA: TGTGCCAGCTCACCAGAAGGGGGCGCGGCCACTGAAGCTTTCTTT.

The V and J genes are TRBV11-3 and TRBJ1-3, with D tentatively TRBD1 (6 bases). CDR1 is SGHNT, CDR2 YENEEA, per germline. The CDR3 sequence is 17 residues long. The V and J ends lost 1 base and 1 base respectively, with 14 bases between them. CDR3 coding DNA: TGTGCCAGCAGCTTAGTCTTCCCTCAGGGGTCTGGAAACACCATATATTTT. This translates into CASSLVFPQGSGNTIYF.

The chain has TRBV3-1 (or the pseudogene TRBV3-2) and TRBJ2-5; 12 nucleotides line up with TRBD2. In germline, CDR1 is LGHDT, CDR2 YNNKEL (reference sequence). J lost 7 bases, V lost 3 bases, and 6 bases had no gene match. The CDR3 sequence is 15 residues long. CDR3 bases: TGTGCCAGCAGCCAGTCCCTAGCGGGGGGGTGGACCCAGTACTTC. It codes for CASSQSLAGGWTQYF.

The gene calls are TRBV24-1 and TRBJ1-2, with TRBD1 matching over 8 bases. V gave up 5 bases and J gave up 5 bases; unmatched junction bases: 6. The germline V gene encodes CDR1 KGHDR and CDR2 SFDVKD. CDR3 size: 14 residues. The DNA for the CDR3 is TGTGCCACCAGTGCTCGGCAGGGGGCATATGGCTACACCTTC. Its translation: CATSARQGAYGYTF.

This chain connects TRBV12-3 or TRBV12-4 to TRBJ2-5, with TRBD2 matching 7 bases. V was clipped by 2 bases and J by 10 bases; unmatched bases: 7. The CDR3 extends over 13 amino acids. The CDR3 region has the DNA TGTGCCAGCAGTTTAATTGCAGAGCGGGACCAGTACTTC. Protein sequence: CASSLIAERDQYF.

The chain carries TRBV3-1 (or the pseudogene TRBV3-2) and TRBJ1-6; TRBD1 matches 9 bases. The CDR3 consists of 17 residues. The V segment lost 2 bases and the J segment 9 bases; nucleotides outside the gene matches: 11. Per germline, CDR1 LGHDT and CDR2 YNNKEL (reference sequence). CDR3 DNA: TGTGCCAGCAGCCAAACACTTGGGACAGGGTTGTCTTCACCCCTCCACTTT. Amino acids: CASSQTLGTGLSSPLHF.

This clone was detected only once. V and J are TRBV24-1 and TRBJ2-1; 11 nucleotides align to TRBD2. Losses at the gene ends were 6 bases for V and 9 bases for J; bases not matched to a gene: 6. Germline CDR1 and CDR2: KGHDR and SFDVKD. The CDR3 consists of 14 residues. The CDR3 bases are TGTGCCACCAGTTCGGCTAGCGGGAGGAGTGAGCAGTTCTTC. It yields the protein CATSSASGRSEQFF.

The rearrangement links TRBV7-8 to TRBJ2-5, with 9 bases identical to TRBD1. Germline CDR1 reads SGHVS; CDR2 reads FQNEAQ. Losses at the gene ends were 5 bases for V and 2 bases for J; bases not matched to a gene: 9. This CDR3 has 16 residues. For the CDR3, the DNA is TGTGCCAGCAGCCGTTATTGGGGACAGGGACAAGAGACCCAGTACTTC. This translates into CASSRYWGQGQETQYF.

The CDR3 sequence is CASSFVGTGKNIQYF. The CDR3 nucleotides read TGTGCCAGCAGCTTTGTTGGGACAGGGAAAAACATTCAGTACTTC. The chain combines TRBV5-5 with TRBJ2-4; the match to TRBD1 covers 9 bases. This CDR3 is 15 amino acids long. Germline CDR1 reads SGHKS; CDR2 reads YYEKEE (reference sequence). The trim removed 2 bases at V and 4 bases at J, leaving 4 bases unmatched.

As to this clone: At one end, the junction sequence differs from germline, possibly due to a read error. The rearrangement links TRBV7-7 to TRBJ2-3; no firm D call. The CDR3 consists of 15 residues. Germline CDR1 is SSHAT and CDR2 is FNYEAQ (reference sequence). CDR3 loop: CASSFSQTTTDTQYF. Here the CDR3 DNA reads TGTGCTAGCAGCTTCTCGCAAACTACCACAGATACGCAGTATTTT.

CDR3 sequence: CASSTGDGTVSTDTQYF. The CDR3 DNA reads TGTGCCAGCAGTACGGGGGACGGGACGGTGAGCACAGATACGCAGTATTTT. This rearrangement joins TRBV28 to TRBJ2-3; perhaps TRBD2 as D (6 bases). The ends were cut back, 5 bases at V and 0 bases at J, with 18 bases in the middle. The CDR3 extends over 17 amino acids. Germline V gives CDR1 MDHEN, CDR2 SYDVKM.

The chain employs TRBV2 and TRBJ2-1; TRBD2 aligns across 7 bases. Germline-derived CDR1 and CDR2 are SNHLY and FYNNEI. The CDR3 is 12 amino acids. Trimming took 8 bases from V and 8 from J; bases not matched to a gene: 6. The CDR3 coding sequence is TGTGCCAGCGCGGGGGAACGAGATGAGCAGTTCTTC. Protein: CASAGERDEQFF. Full variable domain (rest looked up from reference TRBV2 and TRBJ2-1): EPEVTQTPSHQVTQMGQEVILRCVPISNHLYFYWYRQILGQKVEFLVSFYNNEISEKSEIFDDQFSVERPDGSNFTLKIRSTKLEDSAMYFCASAGERDEQFFGPGTRLTVL.

J is TRBJ2-7 and V is TRBV3-1 (or the pseudogene TRBV3-2); D unresolved. This CDR3 has 11 residues. Germline CDR1 and CDR2: LGHDT and YNNKEL (reference sequence). Trimming cost V 0 bases and J 8 bases, with 5 bases left between them. CDR3 nucleotides: TGTGCCAGCAGCCAAGAGGGCAAGCAGTACTTC. Translated, it gives CASSQEGKQYF.

CDR3 sequence reads: CASSESLVLSQYEQYF. The CDR3 DNA follows: TGTGCCAGCAGTGAATCCCTAGTTCTCTCCCAATACGAGCAGTACTTC. V is TRBV2 and J is TRBJ2-7; no clear D gene. The CDR3 is 16 amino acids. The V end was cut by 2 bases, the J end by 4 bases, with 18 bases between. Germline V gives CDR1 SNHLY, CDR2 FYNNEI.

The chain is built from TRBV7-2 and TRBJ2-2, with a weak D call TRBD2 (6 bases). Germline CDR1 and CDR2: SGHTA and FQGNSA. CDR3 length: 15 residues. Trimming shortened V by 4 bases and J by 4 bases, and 13 bases separated the two germline ends. For the CDR3, the DNA is TGTGCCAGCAGCTGGGCGGGGTCGCTCACCGGGGAGCTGTTTTTT. Encoded protein: CASSWAGSLTGELFF.

This clone was detected once. The genes are TRBV6-4 and TRBJ1-1; 8 positions agree with TRBD1. CDR3 size: 15 residues. Germline values: CDR1 MRHNA, CDR2 SNTAGT. After removal of 4 bases from V and 5 bases from J, the junction contained 9 bases not matched to a gene. This chain's CDR3 is CASSVAGQGRTEAFF. The CDR3 region has the DNA TGTGCCAGCAGTGTAGCCGGACAGGGAAGGACTGAAGCTTTCTTT.